This T cell receptor beta chain was recovered during a study of cytomegalovirus exposure and HLA in healthy donors. The germline gives CDR1 MNHEY, CDR2 SMNVEV (reference sequence). This CDR3 has 15 amino acids. The ends lost 0 bases at V and 7 bases at J; junction bases unmatched: 1. Clones were sequenced by immunoSEQ multiplex PCR, and TCRdb holds only the in-frame ones, with some missing. Of roughly 140,000 clones detected, 80% to 90% appear once; the ten largest clones hold approximately 8.5%. Regarding the study as a whole: In vitro testing confirmed three CMV-associated chains as specific for CMV antigens.

On this clone itself: The antigen is unknown.

The chain employs TRBV27 and TRBJ1-6, with 9 positions matching TRBD1. The source of this sequence is a woman in her late teens or twenties in good health and CMV-seropositive. Material for sequencing was PBMCs. The DNA of the CDR3 is TGTGCCAGCAGTTTATCCGACAGGGGGAATTCACCCCTCCACTTT. As protein: CASSLSDRGNSPLHF.